A selection of T cell receptor beta chains follows, all from one sample in a study of tumor-infiltrating lymphocytes in primary liver carcinoma. TCRdb re-analysed the multiplex PCR reads in MiXCR, keeping a single row per CDR3 protein. The data show under 200,000 distinct CDR3 sequences, less than 65% seen once. The sample was peripheral blood. These receptors all come from a woman in her sixties or seventies with primary liver carcinoma and hepatitis B virus infection. CDR3s include the opening cysteine and the closing phenylalanine or tryptophan. D genes are given only for firm matches. Some rows have no size entry. The others give once, few or many, or a class for an expanded clone.

V	size	J	D	CDR3	DNA
TRBV11-2	-	TRBJ1-1	-	CASGLRGGQEAFF	TGTGCCAGCGGCCTAAGGGGGGGCCAAGAAGCTTTCTTT
TRBV11-2	many	TRBJ2-7	TRBD1	CASSLAFGSDRVWEQYF	TGTGCCAGCAGCTTAGCCTTCGGGTCGGACAGGGTGTGGGAGCAGTACTTC
TRBV29-1	-	TRBJ1-2	TRBD1	CDIDFWDSRNYGYTF	TGCGACATTGACTTCTGGGACAGCAGAAACTATGGCTACACCTTC
TRBV4-2	-	TRBJ1-5	-	CASSQVGGTDTQHF	TGTGCCAGCAGCCAAGTCGGCGGCACAGATACTCAGCATTTT
TRBV6-5	-	TRBJ2-1	-	CASTVGPLGNEQFF	TGTGCCAGCACCGTCGGACCTCTGGGAAATGAGCAGTTCTTC
TRBV14	-	TRBJ2-7	-	CASSPRLVGEQYF	TGTGCCAGTAGCCCTAGACTAGTGGGCGAGCAGTACTTC
TRBV28	-	TRBJ1-5	-	CASSSTGSSMAQHF	TGTGCCAGCAGTTCCACAGGGAGCTCAATGGCCCAGCATTTT
TRBV4-1	-	TRBJ2-3	TRBD2	CASSETSGITDTQYF	TGCGCCAGTAGTGAGACTAGCGGCATAACAGATACGCAGTATTTT
TRBV11-2	-	TRBJ1-2	-	CASSLASGAGGSYTF	TGTGCCAGCAGCTTAGCGTCGGGGGCAGGAGGCAGCTACACCTTC
TRBV7-9	-	TRBJ1-4	-	CASSPWGGTNEKLFF	TGTGCCAGCAGCCCTTGGGGGGGAACTAACGAAAAACTGTTTTTT
TRBV5-4	-	TRBJ1-1	TRBD1	CASSKGQYNTVAFF	TGTGCCAGCAGCAAGGGACAGTATAACACTGTAGCTTTCTTT
TRBV7-9	-	TRBJ1-1	-	CASSPDLRDEAFF	TGTGCCAGCAGCCCCGATTTGAGAGATGAAGCTTTCTTT
TRBV25-1	-	TRBJ2-3	-	CASSDNPGPPRTDTQYF	TGTGCCAGCAGTGACAACCCGGGACCCCCTCGAACAGATACGCAGTATTTT
TRBV6-1	-	TRBJ2-7	TRBD2	CASSAPSGSYYEQYF	TGTGCCAGCAGTGCCCCTAGCGGGAGCTACTACGAGCAGTACTTC
TRBV19	once	TRBJ1-1	TRBD1	CASSIPGQGRSEAFF	TGTGCCAGTAGTATTCCAGGACAGGGACGGTCTGAAGCTTTCTTT
TRBV6-6	-	TRBJ1-1	-	CTSSLGVGNTEAFF	TGTACCAGCAGCCTGGGGGTTGGCAACACTGAAGCTTTCTTT
TRBV4-1	-	TRBJ2-7	TRBD2	CASSQDRAGGLLLQYF	TGCGCCAGCAGCCAAGATCGGGCGGGAGGGCTCCTCTTGCAGTACTTC
TRBV13	-	TRBJ2-1	TRBD2	CASSRASGGYNEQFF	TGTGCCAGCAGCCGCGCTAGCGGGGGCTACAATGAGCAGTTCTTC
TRBV6-1	many	TRBJ1-4	TRBD1	CASSEKGQWNEKLFF	TGTGCCAGCAGTGAAAAGGGACAGTGGAATGAAAAACTGTTTTTT
TRBV28	many	TRBJ2-2	-	CAIGRWDTGELFF	TGTGCCATTGGGCGATGGGACACCGGGGAGCTGTTTTTT
TRBV11-2	-	TRBJ1-3	TRBD1	CVSRRTGLNTIYF	TGTGTCAGCAGAAGGACAGGGTTGAACACAATATATTTT
TRBV28	-	TRBJ2-1	-	CASSIGGVSVDEQFF	TGTGCCAGCAGTATTGGGGGCGTGAGTGTGGATGAGCAGTTCTTC
TRBV4-1	many	TRBJ2-1	-	CASSPPGADEQFF	TGCGCCAGCAGCCCACCAGGGGCGGATGAGCAGTTCTTC
TRBV4-1	-	TRBJ1-2	TRBD1	CASSRRDRGRYGYTF	TGCGCCAGCAGCCGCCGGGACAGGGGGAGGTATGGCTACACCTTC
TRBV11-2	-	TRBJ1-5	TRBD1	CVSSWDSIQPQHF	TGTGTCAGCAGCTGGGACAGCATTCAGCCCCAGCATTTT
TRBV29-1	many	TRBJ1-2	-	CSVPLGGTGPGYTF	TGCAGCGTGCCCCTGGGAGGGACCGGCCCTGGCTACACCTTC
TRBV11-1	-	TRBJ2-1	TRBD2	CASSSTGRGDNEQFF	TGTGCCAGCAGCTCGACCGGGCGGGGGGACAATGAGCAGTTCTTC
TRBV20-1	once	TRBJ2-1	-	CSAPGQGVIQGLAETYNEQFF	TGCAGTGCTCCGGGACAGGGGGTCATCCAGGGACTAGCGGAGACCTACAATGAGCAGTTCTTC
TRBV4-1	once	TRBJ2-2	-	CAGSQVKPRSGRTGELFF	TGCGCCGGCAGCCAAGTCAAACCTAGATCTGGGCGGACCGGGGAGCTGTTTTTT
TRBV11-1	many	TRBJ2-1	TRBD2	CASSLPLFSGSTNEQFF	TGTGCCAGCAGCTTACCGCTCTTCAGCGGGAGTACGAATGAGCAGTTCTTC
TRBV11-1	-	TRBJ2-2	TRBD2	CDSSLAAGPNPGELFF	TGTGACAGCAGCCTAGCGGCAGGTCCTAACCCCGGGGAGCTGTTTTTT
TRBV10-1	-	TRBJ2-1	-	CANSESSAGRNEQFF	TGCGCCAACAGTGAGTCCAGTGCAGGGCGCAATGAGCAGTTCTTC
TRBV6-2/TRBV6-3	-	TRBJ2-1	-	CASTQGCNEQFF	TGTGCCAGCACCCAGGGGTGCAATGAGCAGTTCTTC
TRBV11-2	once	TRBJ2-7	TRBD1	CASTLWDSSYDQYF	TGTGCCAGCACCTTGTGGGACAGCTCCTACGACCAGTACTTC
TRBV4-1	few	TRBJ2-2	-	CASSPRITGDLNTGELFF	TGCGCCAGCAGCCCACGGATCACGGGAGACCTGAACACCGGGGAGCTGTTTTTT
TRBV28	-	TRBJ1-5	-	CASSTLGRAAGGQPQHF	TGTGCCAGCAGCACATTAGGAAGGGCGGCCGGAGGTCAGCCCCAGCATTTT
TRBV11-2	-	TRBJ2-3	-	CASSSSRGERIDAQYF	TGTGCCAGCAGCTCCTCCCGTGGGGAGCGCATAGATGCGCAGTATTTT